The 30 T cell receptor beta chains listed next were all sequenced from one sample in a study of OX40 agonist ivuxolimab in advanced cancers. Only in-frame clones appear in the TCRdb table, and some are missing; sequencing was by immunoSEQ multiplex PCR. The sample records approximately 94,000 clones, approximately 90% being singletons. Source: CD4+ or CD8+ T cells sorted from blood, taken in a trial of the OX40 agonist ivuxolimab. These TCRs come from an adult with an advanced solid tumor such as melanoma, head and neck, liver or kidney cancer.

Only one count was recorded for this clone. The chain employs TRBV6-4 and TRBJ1-2; weak D call: TRBD1 (5 bases). Germline CDR1 is MRHNA and CDR2 is SNTAGT. The CDR3 spans 13 residues. The V gene lost 6 bases and the J gene lost 2 bases, with 10 bases spanning the gap. In DNA form, the CDR3 reads TGTGCCAGCAGGCCGGGGGAAAACTATGGCTACACCTTC. It is translated as CASRPGENYGYTF.

The chain links TRBV10-3 to TRBJ2-7; no reliable D call. Germline V CDR1 and CDR2: ENHRY, SYGVKD. This CDR3 is 13 amino acids long. V was pared by 5 bases and J by 1 base, with 9 bases between. The CDR3 nucleotides read TGTGCCATCAGTCAACCCCTATCCTACGAGCAGTACTTC. Protein sequence: CAISQPLSYEQYF.

The gene calls are TRBV11-3 and TRBJ2-7, with TRBD1 identical over 10 bases. With V trimmed by 1 base and J by 0 bases, 0 bases remained unmatched. Germline V lookup: CDR1 SGHNT, CDR2 YENEEA. The CDR3 runs 15 residues. DNA for the CDR3: TGTGCCAGCAGCTTAGGACAGGGGGCCTCCTACGAGCAGTACTTC. This sequence encodes CASSLGQGASYEQYF.

This chain joins TRBV19 and TRBJ2-3; 8 positions agree with TRBD1. CDR3 length: 13 amino acids. Germline assignment: CDR1 LNHDA and CDR2 SQIVND (reference sequence). The trim removed 4 bases at V and 5 bases at J, leaving 2 bases unmatched. In DNA form, the CDR3 reads TGTGCCAGTAGTAAGGACAGGGAAGATACGCAGTATTTT. Protein: CASSKDREDTQYF. Filled out from reference TRBV19 and TRBJ2-3, the complete variable domain reads DGGITQSPKYLFRKEGQNVTLSCEQNLNHDAMYWYRQDPGQGLRLIYYSQIVNDFQKGDIAEGYSVSREKKESFPLTVTSAQKNPTAFYLCASSKDREDTQYFGPGTRLTVL.

The gene calls are TRBV7-8 and TRBJ2-7; D is unresolved. This CDR3 region has 12 residues. The V end was cut by 7 bases, the J end by 4 bases, with 11 bases between. Germline CDR1 and CDR2: SGHVS and FQNEAQ. The CDR3 protein is CASTRISYEQYF. CDR3 nucleotide sequence: TGTGCCAGCACCCGTATTTCGTACGAGCAGTACTTC.

This chain connects TRBV25-1 to TRBJ2-7, with TRBD1 identical over 8 bases. Germline V gene sequence: CDR1 MGHDK, CDR2 SYGVNS. V shed 4 bases, J shed 3 bases, and the junction held 5 bases outside the gene matches. The length of the CDR3 is 14 residues. The CDR3 protein is CASSGAGGFYEQYF. In DNA, the CDR3 is TGTGCCAGCAGTGGAGCAGGGGGCTTCTACGAGCAGTACTTC.

The rearrangement links TRBV5-1 to TRBJ2-1, with 9 bases fitting TRBD2. J lost 7 bases, V lost 1 base, and 6 bases had no gene match. The CDR3 length is 15 residues. CDR1 SGHRS and CDR2 YFSETQ come from the germline V gene. CDR3 coding DNA: TGCGCCAGCAGCTTGTACAGCGGGAGGAGGAATGAGCAGTTCTTC. Translation: CASSLYSGRRNEQFF. The whole variable domain, remainder taken from reference TRBV5-1 and TRBJ2-1, is KAGVTQTPRYLIKTRGQQVTLSCSPISGHRSVSWYQQTPGQGLQFLFEYFSETQRNKGNFPGRFSGRQFSNSRSEMNVSTLELGDSALYLCASSLYSGRRNEQFFGPGTRLTVL.

This chain links TRBV7-2 with TRBJ2-5, with TRBD2 matching over 8 bases. Germline values: CDR1 SGHTA, CDR2 FQGNSA. This CDR3 contains 17 residues. Trimming at V came to 3 bases and at J to 2 bases, leaving 11 bases not matched to a gene. The CDR3 DNA reads TGTGCCAGCAGCTTTCGAGCGGGAGTGGCGCCACAAGAGACCCAGTACTTC. This sequence encodes CASSFRAGVAPQETQYF. The full variable domain, rest sourced from reference TRBV7-2 and TRBJ2-5, is GAGVSQSPSNKVTEKGKDVELRCDPISGHTALYWYRQSLGQGLEFLIYFQGNSAPDKSGLPSDRFSAERTGGSVSTLTIQRTQQEDSAVYLCASSFRAGVAPQETQYFGPGTRLLVL.

The chain carries TRBV5-6 and TRBJ1-2; D unresolved. V shed 7 bases and J shed 2 bases, with 12 bases lying between them. CDR1 is SGHDT, CDR2 YYEEEE, per germline. This CDR3 is built from 13 residues. CDR3 in amino acids: CASGDRPNYGYTF. DNA for the CDR3: TGTGCCAGCGGAGACCGCCCCAACTATGGCTACACCTTC.

Only one count was recorded for this clone. This chain uses TRBV30 with TRBJ2-7, with 8 bases fitting TRBD2. CDR3 length: 15 amino acids. Unmatched junction bases numbered 7, after V lost 0 bases and J lost 3 bases. The germline V gene encodes CDR1 GTSNPN and CDR2 SVGIG (reference sequence). CDR3 nucleotides: TGTGCCTGGAGTGTTGGAACTAGCGGATTCTACGAGCAGTACTTC. Its protein product is CAWSVGTSGFYEQYF.

The rearrangement joins TRBV11-2 to TRBJ2-1, with D unresolved. The CDR3 runs to 11 residues. The germline V gene encodes CDR1 SGHAT and CDR2 FQNNGV. V was cut by 5 bases and J by 10 bases, with 9 bases left in between. The CDR3 coding sequence is TGTGCCAGCAGCCCGGGTGGGGAGCAGTTCTTC. Translating gives CASSPGGEQFF.

The rearrangement uses TRBV27 and TRBJ2-7, with TRBD2 matching over 8 bases. The length of the CDR3 is 18 residues. The V and J ends lost 4 bases and 1 base, in that order; junction bases with no gene match: 15. The V gene's germline CDR1 is MNHEY and CDR2 SMNVEV (reference sequence). In nucleotides, the CDR3 is TGTGCCAGCAGTTCATCCTATATCCGGGGACTAGGGTCCTACGAGCAGTACTTC. Residues: CASSSSYIRGLGSYEQYF.

This chain joins TRBV4-2 and TRBJ1-2, with 10 bases fitting TRBD1. This CDR3 has 15 amino acids. Germline assignment: CDR1 LGHNA and CDR2 YNFKEQ. Trimming removed 4 bases from V and 2 bases from J; junction bases left unmatched: 4. CDR3 residues: CASSPRDRGNYGYTF. DNA for the CDR3: TGTGCCAGCAGCCCCCGGGACAGGGGAAACTATGGCTACACCTTC.

V usage is TRBV21-1 and J usage is TRBJ2-4; TRBD2 reflects the table's D call only, with no check against the DNA. TRBV21-1 corresponds to a pseudogene. The CDR3 consists of 15 residues. CDR3 sequence (DNA): TGTGCCAGCAGCAAAGCCCCCCGGGCCAAAAACATTCAGTACTTC. This encodes CASSKAPRAKNIQYF.

V is TRBV2 and J is TRBJ2-2; TRBD1 might be the D (6 bases). V dropped 5 bases and J dropped 1 base, with 17 bases sitting between them. CDR1 is SNHLY and CDR2 is FYNNEI in the germline V gene. The CDR3 consists of 17 residues. CDR3 sequence reads: CASSSRTAAKNTGELFF. The CDR3 DNA sequence: TGTGCCAGCAGTTCTCGGACAGCCGCGAAGAACACCGGGGAGCTGTTTTTT.

The V gene is TRBV4-3, the J gene TRBJ2-5; the D gene is possibly TRBD1 (5 bases). With the DNA end fitting TRBJ2-7 better, the J assignment may be wrong. Germline lookup yields CDR1 LGHNA and CDR2 YSLEER. CDR3 length equals 14 residues. CDR3 in amino acids: CASSQVAGRNEQYF. DNA for the CDR3: TGCGCCAGCAGCCAAGTGGCAGGGCGAAACGAGCAGTACTTC.

The chain uses TRBV19 and TRBJ2-5, with 7 bases fitting TRBD2. V shed 3 bases and J 5 bases; nucleotides not matched to a gene: 9. This CDR3 is 15 amino acids long. Germline CDR1 LNHDA, CDR2 SQIVND (reference sequence). CDR3 amino acids: CASSMFTTSLETQYF. Here the CDR3 DNA reads TGTGCCAGTAGTATGTTTACGACTAGCCTCGAGACCCAGTACTTC.

The chain recombines TRBV27 with TRBJ2-1, with TRBD2 matching over 12 bases. CDR1 is MNHEY, CDR2 SMNVEV, per germline (reference sequence). The CDR3 runs 16 residues. The V segment lost 2 bases and the J segment 4 bases; nucleotides outside the gene matches: 3. Here the CDR3 reads CASSLSGTSGYNEQFF. For the CDR3, the DNA is TGTGCCAGCAGTTTAAGTGGGACTAGCGGGTACAATGAGCAGTTCTTC.

The J gene is TRBJ1-2, the V gene TRBV5-4; 7 bases map to TRBD1. The CDR3 is 15 amino acids. Unmatched junction bases numbered 8, after V lost 2 bases and J lost 4 bases. The germline gives CDR1 SGHNT, CDR2 YYREEE (reference sequence). The CDR3 DNA follows: TGTGCCAGCAGCTTCAAAGGGACAGACTCCTATGGCTACACCTTC. Encoded protein: CASSFKGTDSYGYTF.

V usage is TRBV11-2 and J usage is TRBJ2-7, with D possibly being TRBD2 (5 bases). CDR3 size: 18 residues. Germline V gives CDR1 SGHAT, CDR2 FQNNGV. The germline V and J ends were trimmed by 1 base and 6 bases, with 25 bases remaining between them. In DNA form, the CDR3 reads TGTGCCAGCAGCTTAGGTGTTCGGCTAGCCCCCCACTTCAGCGAGCAGTACTTC. Protein sequence: CASSLGVRLAPHFSEQYF.

This chain joins TRBV28 and TRBJ2-5, with 11 bases aligning to TRBD2. Germline lookup yields CDR1 MDHEN and CDR2 SYDVKM. The trim removed 6 bases at V and 4 bases at J, leaving 10 bases unmatched. This CDR3 region has 16 residues. The CDR3 nucleotides read TGTGCCAGCAGGGGGATAGCGGGAGGGCCGGCAGAGACCCAGTACTTC. Residues: CASRGIAGGPAETQYF.

The chain recombines TRBV7-2 with TRBJ1-3; tentative D call: TRBD1 (6 bases). CDR1 and CDR2 (germline): SGHTA, FQGNSA. Trimming cost V 5 bases and J 3 bases, with 23 bases left between them. This CDR3 has 18 amino acids. CDR3 in DNA: TGTGCCAGCAGCCCTCCCCCTAGGGGGGTGGGAAATGGAAACACCATATATTTT. It yields the protein CASSPPPRGVGNGNTIYF. Drawing the rest from reference TRBV7-2 and TRBJ1-3, the complete variable domain is GAGVSQSPSNKVTEKGKDVELRCDPISGHTALYWYRQSLGQGLEFLIYFQGNSAPDKSGLPSDRFSAERTGGSVSTLTIQRTQQEDSAVYLCASSPPPRGVGNGNTIYFGEGSWLTVV.

J is TRBJ2-1 and V is TRBV7-3; 11 bases align to TRBD2. The CDR3 length is 15 residues. CDR1 SGHTA and CDR2 FQGTGA come from the germline V gene. The trim removed 5 bases at V and 9 bases at J, leaving 9 bases unmatched. CDR3 region: CASSPTSGTEGEQFF. The CDR3 coding sequence is TGTGCCAGCAGCCCGACTAGCGGGACTGAGGGTGAGCAGTTCTTC.

V and J are TRBV7-6 and TRBJ2-3; 11 bases match TRBD2. Germline trimming cut 5 bases from V and 3 bases from J; bases unmatched to any gene: 7. Germline-derived CDR1 and CDR2 are SGHVS and FNYEAQ. The CDR3 is 16 amino acids. CDR3 sequence: CASSLRSGRVTDTQYF. The CDR3 bases are TGTGCCAGCAGCCTTCGTAGCGGGAGGGTAACAGATACGCAGTATTTT.

The V gene is TRBV5-4, the J gene TRBJ1-2; 7 positions match TRBD1. V trimming: 0 bases; J trimming: 7 bases; junction bases outside the gene matches: 6. The CDR3 runs 14 residues. CDR1 and CDR2 from the germline V gene are SGHNT and YYREEE (reference sequence). As DNA, the CDR3 is TGTGCCAGCAGCTTGGTGTCAGGGGGATCTGGCTACACCTTC. This codes for CASSLVSGGSGYTF.

Only one count was recorded for this clone. Compared with germline, one end of the junction differs, possibly owing to a read error. The rearrangement links TRBV10-3 to TRBJ2-1; 8 nucleotides match TRBD2. Germline V gene lookup returns CDR1 ENHRY and CDR2 SYGVKD. CDR3 length: 12 residues. The CDR3 protein is CATGGAYNEQFF. The CDR3 nucleotides read TGTGCCACCGGGGGGGCCTATAATGAGCAGTTCTTC.

J is TRBJ2-7 and V is TRBV27; 10 bases line up with TRBD2. The J segment lost 3 bases and the V segment lost 2 bases, leaving 7 bases of the junction unmatched. The CDR3 contains 16 residues. CDR1 is MNHEY and CDR2 is SMNVEV in the germline V gene (reference sequence). CDR3 in DNA: TGTGCCAGCAGTTTACTAGCGGGAGAGCAACTCTACGAGCAGTACTTC. This codes for CASSLLAGEQLYEQYF.

The rearrangement uses TRBV5-5 and TRBJ1-1, with 12 nucleotides matching TRBD1. CDR1 SGHKS and CDR2 YYEKEE come from the germline V gene (reference sequence). This CDR3 is 16 amino acids long. V lost 1 base and J lost 11; bases outside the gene matches: 12. CDR3 amino acids: CASSLLATGTGGLAFF. CDR3 in DNA: TGTGCCAGCAGCTTGTTAGCGACGGGGACAGGGGGCTTGGCTTTCTTT.

This rearrangement joins TRBV19 to TRBJ1-1, with D possibly TRBD1 on 5 matching bases. V was pared by 5 bases and J by 5 bases, with 12 bases between. The germline V gene has CDR1 LNHDA and CDR2 SQIVND (reference sequence). CDR3 length: 13 residues. The chain's CDR3 is CASSVSGGTEAFF. The CDR3 bases are TGTGCCAGTAGTGTTTCGGGGGGGACTGAAGCTTTCTTT.

This clone was picked up one time. The CDR3 sequence: CAISEESGIGETQYF. DNA of the CDR3: TGTGCCATCAGTGAAGAGTCGGGGATTGGGGAGACCCAGTACTTC. The chain carries TRBV10-3 and TRBJ2-5, with D possibly matching TRBD2 (5 bases). V lost 3 bases and J 5 bases, leaving 16 bases between the germline ends. The CDR3 covers 15 residues. Germline V CDR1 and CDR2: ENHRY, SYGVKD.